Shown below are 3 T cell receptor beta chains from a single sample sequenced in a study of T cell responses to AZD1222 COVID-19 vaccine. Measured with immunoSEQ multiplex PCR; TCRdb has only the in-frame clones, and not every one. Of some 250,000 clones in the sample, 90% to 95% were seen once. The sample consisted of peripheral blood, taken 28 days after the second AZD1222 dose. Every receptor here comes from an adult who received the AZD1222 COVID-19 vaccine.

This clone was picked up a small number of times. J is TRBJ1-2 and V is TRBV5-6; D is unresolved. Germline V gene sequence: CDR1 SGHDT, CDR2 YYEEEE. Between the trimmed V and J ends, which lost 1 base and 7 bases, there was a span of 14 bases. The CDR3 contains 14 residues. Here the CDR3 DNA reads TGTGCCAGCAGCTTGCGGGCCGGCGGGTTTGGCTACACCTTC. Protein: CASSLRAGGFGYTF.

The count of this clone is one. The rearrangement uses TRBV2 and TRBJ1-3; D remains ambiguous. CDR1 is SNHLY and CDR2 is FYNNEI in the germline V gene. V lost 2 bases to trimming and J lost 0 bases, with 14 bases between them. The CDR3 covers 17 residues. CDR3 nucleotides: TGTGCCAGCAGTGAAACTTATCGAGGGTTCTCTGGAAACACCATATATTTT. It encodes CASSETYRGFSGNTIYF.

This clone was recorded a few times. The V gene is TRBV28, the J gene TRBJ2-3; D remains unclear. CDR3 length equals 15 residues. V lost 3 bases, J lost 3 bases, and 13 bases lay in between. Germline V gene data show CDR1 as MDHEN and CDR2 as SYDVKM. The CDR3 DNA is TGTGCCAGCAGTTTTAGGAACTTTAGGACAGATACGCAGTATTTT. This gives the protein CASSFRNFRTDTQYF. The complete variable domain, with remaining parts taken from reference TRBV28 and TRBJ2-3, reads DVKVTQSSRYLVKRTGEKVFLECVQDMDHENMFWYRQDPGLGLRLIYFSYDVKMKEKGDIPEGYSVSREKKERFSLILESASTNQTSMYLCASSFRNFRTDTQYFGPGTRLTVL.